This is a list of T cell receptor beta chains from one sample in a study of blood T cell repertoires in COVID-19. Produced via immunoSEQ multiplex PCR; TCRdb's table is partial and in-frame only. The table records about 190,000 clones, around 89% of them present only once. The sequenced sample was peripheral blood. These receptors were collected from a woman between 25 and 40 years old with acute or convalescent COVID-19. The CDR3 runs from the conserved cysteine through the conserved F or W. A D gene is named only where the DNA matches it firmly. Expanded clones get a size class; other rows say once, few or many, or leave the size out.

NA,TRBD2,TRBV5-6,TRBJ2-3,TGTGCCAGCAGCGGACTAGCGGGAGGTCGCTATACGCAGTATTTT,CASSGLAGGRYTQYF
NA,NA,TRBV6-5,TRBJ2-7,TGTGCCAGCCAGCCGGGGGCCTACGAGCAGTACTTC,CASQPGAYEQYF
NA,NA,TRBV6-5,TRBJ1-1,TGTGCCAGCAAGGAAGGGGTCAACATGAACACTGAAGCTTTCTTT,CASKEGVNMNTEAFF
NA,NA,TRBV11-2,TRBJ1-2,TGTGCCAGCAGCCCCCCCGGGGGGGGCGCCGGGGCTCTGGGCTACACCTTC,CASSPPGGGAGALGYTF
NA,TRBD2,TRBV4-1,TRBJ2-5,TGCGCCAGCAGACCACTAGCGGGAGGGCGAGAGACCCAGTACTTC,CASRPLAGGRETQYF
NA,NA,TRBV28,TRBJ1-3,TGTGCCAGCACCCAAGGTAGCTACACCATATATTTT,CASTQGSYTIYF
NA,TRBD1,TRBV9,TRBJ1-6,TGTGCCAGCAGCCCCCAGGGGGCAATTTCACCCCTCCACTTT,CASSPQGAISPLHF
NA,NA,TRBV5-1,TRBJ1-5,TGCGCCAGCAGCTTTGCAGGGAATCAGCCCCAGCATTTT,CASSFAGNQPQHF
NA,TRBD2,TRBV7-9,TRBJ2-2,TGTGCCAGCAGCTCTCAGCGGGAGTGGGACACCGGGGAGCTGTTTTTT,CASSSQREWDTGELFF
NA,NA,TRBV15,TRBJ1-5,TGTGCCACCAGCAGAGTGCGGAGGGACGGTGAGCCCCAGCATTTT,CATSRVRRDGEPQHF
NA,NA,TRBV5-6,TRBJ2-3,TGTGCCAGCAGCTTTGATCCTGGCCCTAGCACAGATACGCAGTATTTT,CASSFDPGPSTDTQYF
NA,TRBD1,TRBV5-5,TRBJ1-6,TGTGCCAGCAATATCCCGGCGGGGACAGGGGTCTCACCCCTCCACTTT,CASNIPAGTGVSPLHF
NA,NA,TRBV9,TRBJ2-3,TGTGCCAGCAGCGTCTCCCTTACAGATACGCAGTATTTT,CASSVSLTDTQYF
NA,TRBD2,TRBV7-9,TRBJ2-7,TGTGCCAGCAGCTTAAGCGGGAGTTACGAGCAGTACTTC,CASSLSGSYEQYF
NA,NA,TRBV5-1,TRBJ1-2,TGCGCCAGCAGCTTGGGTGCAGCTAACTATGGCTACACCTTC,CASSLGAANYGYTF
NA,NA,TRBV5-1,TRBJ2-2,TGCGCCAGCAGCTTGAGTGGTAACTCGGACACCGGGGAGCTGTTTTTT,CASSLSGNSDTGELFF
NA,TRBD1,TRBV11-1,TRBJ1-2,TGTGCCAGCCGACCCACAGGGGGCCAAGGCTACACCTTC,CASRPTGGQGYTF
once,NA,TRBV6-6,TRBJ2-3,TGTGCCAGCAGTTATTTTAGCGGAGAGACGACAGATACGCAGTATTTT,CASSYFSGETTDTQYF
NA,TRBD1,TRBV5-1,TRBJ1-2,TGCGCCAGCAGCGTGACTGGACAGGGGGCCCTCGGCTACACCTTC,CASSVTGQGALGYTF
NA,NA,TRBV20-1,TRBJ1-2,TGCAGTGCTAGTCAGGGCGGCTACACCTTC,CSASQGGYTF
NA,NA,TRBV14,TRBJ1-1,TGTGCCAGCAGCCATGGGCAGAGTTCGTACACTGAAGCTTTCTTT,CASSHGQSSYTEAFF
NA,NA,TRBV2,TRBJ1-5,TGTGCCAGCAGTGAAGGGGGGCGCGTTGGGCCCCAGCATTTT,CASSEGGRVGPQHF
NA,TRBD1,TRBV7-2,TRBJ1-1,TGTGCCAGCAGCTCTCCCCGGACAGGGAACACTGAAGCTTTCTTT,CASSSPRTGNTEAFF
few,NA,TRBV4-2,TRBJ2-7,TGTGCCAGCAGCCAAACCCGATTCGGCGAGCAGTACTTC,CASSQTRFGEQYF
NA,NA,TRBV2,TRBJ2-1,TGTGCCAGCGGCGGAGGGCCAAGGAATGAGCAGTTCTTC,CASGGGPRNEQFF
NA,NA,TRBV5-1,TRBJ1-3,TGCGCCAGCAGCTTGCAAGCAGGACATACTGGAAACACCATATATTTT,CASSLQAGHTGNTIYF
NA,NA,TRBV6-4,TRBJ2-7,TGTGCCAGCAGTCCTCGGGTGGACGAGCAGTACTTC,CASSPRVDEQYF
NA,NA,TRBV2,TRBJ1-4,TGTGCCAGCGTCGCAGGGACTAATGAAAAACTGTTTTTT,CASVAGTNEKLFF
once,NA,TRBV4-1,TRBJ2-2,TGCGCCAGCAGCCAAGGCGAGAACACCGGGGAGCTGTTTTTT,CASSQGENTGELFF
NA,NA,TRBV14,TRBJ1-4,TGTGCCAGCTCTTATGGGACTGGCGAAAAACTGTTTTTT,CASSYGTGEKLFF
NA,NA,TRBV3-1/TRBV3-2,TRBJ1-2,TGTGCCAGCAGTCCCGGTGGCTATGGCTACACCTTC,CASSPGGYGYTF
few,TRBD1,TRBV30,TRBJ1-4,TGTGCCTGGTCTCAGGGGGTAGGAGCTAATGAAAAACTGTTTTTT,CAWSQGVGANEKLFF
NA,TRBD1,TRBV2,TRBJ1-2,TGTGCCAGCAGCGTGGACAGGGGGCGAAGTGGCTACACCTTC,CASSVDRGRSGYTF
NA,TRBD2,TRBV27,TRBJ2-1,TGTGCCAGCAGATTAGCGGGAGGGAGTAATGAGCAGTTCTTC,CASRLAGGSNEQFF
NA,NA,TRBV19,TRBJ2-5,TGTGCCAGTGCCTCGGGAGAACAAGAGACCCAGTACTTC,CASASGEQETQYF
few,TRBD2,TRBV15,TRBJ2-3,TGTGCCACCAGCATCCGATGGGGGGAGGGAGCAGATACGCAGTATTTT,CATSIRWGEGADTQYF
NA,NA,TRBV6-6,TRBJ1-1,TGTGCCAGCAGTTACCGTGAAGCTTTCTTT,CASSYREAFF
NA,TRBD2,TRBV29-1,TRBJ2-1,TGCAGCGTTGGGACTAGCTATAACAATGAGCAGTTCTTC,CSVGTSYNNEQFF
NA,NA,TRBV11-1,TRBJ2-3,TGTGCCAGCAGCTTAGGACTCACAGATACGCAGTATTTT,CASSLGLTDTQYF
NA,NA,TRBV29-1,TRBJ2-5,TGCAGCGTTGGGGTAGGGAGCGAGACCCAGTACTTC,CSVGVGSETQYF
NA,NA,TRBV4-2,TRBJ1-5,TGTGCCAGCAGCCTCCAATCGGATCAGCCCCAGCATTTT,CASSLQSDQPQHF
NA,TRBD1,TRBV28,TRBJ1-2,TGTGCCAGCAGTTTCAGGGGGTCAGGCTACACCTTC,CASSFRGSGYTF
NA,TRBD1,TRBV6-5,TRBJ1-1,TGTGCCAGCAGTTCCGCGACAGGGGCCAGAGGGGCTTTCTTT,CASSSATGARGAFF
NA,NA,TRBV11-2,TRBJ2-7,TGTGCCAGCAGCTTAGATCGAGTCTCCTACGAGCAGTACTTC,CASSLDRVSYEQYF
NA,NA,TRBV12-3/TRBV12-4,TRBJ1-2,TGTGCCAGCAGTTTCCCCGCACTGTATGGCTACACCTTC,CASSFPALYGYTF
NA,NA,TRBV11-1,TRBJ1-4,TGTGCCAGCAGCGCCGCAGGAGGTGGGGAGGAAAAACTGTTTTTT,CASSAAGGGEEKLFF
NA,TRBD2,TRBV18,TRBJ2-7,TGTGCCAGCTCACCCGGACTAGCGGCAGACGAGCAGTACTTC,CASSPGLAADEQYF
NA,NA,TRBV6-5,TRBJ1-1,TGTGCCAGCAGTCGCCGGGGGGAGGGAAAAGCTTTCTTT,CASSRRGEGKAFF
few,NA,TRBV12-5,TRBJ2-2,TGTGCTAGTGGTTCGACTGATACCGGGGAGCTGTTTTTT,CASGSTDTGELFF
NA,TRBD1,TRBV5-4,TRBJ2-7,TGTGCCAGCAGCTATGGACCGGGACAGGGGGAGGCCTCACGGTACTTC,CASSYGPGQGEASRYF